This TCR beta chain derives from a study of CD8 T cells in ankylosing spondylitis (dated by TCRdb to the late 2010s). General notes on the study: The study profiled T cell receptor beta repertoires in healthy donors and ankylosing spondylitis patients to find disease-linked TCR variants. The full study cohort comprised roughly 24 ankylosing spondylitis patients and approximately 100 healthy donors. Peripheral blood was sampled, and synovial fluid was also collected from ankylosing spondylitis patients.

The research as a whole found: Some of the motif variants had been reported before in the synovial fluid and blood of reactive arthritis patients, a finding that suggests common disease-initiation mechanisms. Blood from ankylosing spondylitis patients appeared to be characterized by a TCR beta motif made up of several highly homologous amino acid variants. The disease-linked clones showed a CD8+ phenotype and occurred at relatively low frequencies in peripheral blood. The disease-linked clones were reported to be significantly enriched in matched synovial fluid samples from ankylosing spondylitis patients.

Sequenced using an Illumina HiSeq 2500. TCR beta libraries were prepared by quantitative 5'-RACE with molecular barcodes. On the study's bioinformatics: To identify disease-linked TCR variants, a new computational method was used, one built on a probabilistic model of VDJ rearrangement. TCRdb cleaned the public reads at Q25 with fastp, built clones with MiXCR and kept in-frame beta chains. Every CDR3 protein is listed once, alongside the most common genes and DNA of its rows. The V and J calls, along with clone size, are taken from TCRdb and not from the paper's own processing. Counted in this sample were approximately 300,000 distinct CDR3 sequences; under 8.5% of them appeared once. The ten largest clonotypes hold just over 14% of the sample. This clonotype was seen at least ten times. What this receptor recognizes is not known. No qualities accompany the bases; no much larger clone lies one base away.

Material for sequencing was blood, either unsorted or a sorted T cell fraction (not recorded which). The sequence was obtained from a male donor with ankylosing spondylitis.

The CDR3 protein sequence reads: CSDGGTGTDTQYF. The DNA reads TGCAGCGACGGCGGGACAGGGACAGATACGCAGTATTTT. The V gene is TRBV29-1 and the J gene is TRBJ2-3; a stretch of 9 junction bases matches TRBD1. V is pruned by 7 bases and J by 3 bases, leaving 5 bases of the junction without a gene match. CDR3 length: 13 amino acids, cysteine to phenylalanine. Only CDR3 DNA is held: 39 bases, read in frame from base 1. For CDR1 and CDR2, the germline V gene lists SQVTM and ANQGSEA.